This T cell receptor (beta chain) derives from a study of T cell repertoires in cytomegalovirus infection. Study results and limitations: It was HLA-C-restricted CMV-specific TCR beta clonotypes that dominated the response ex vivo. Adding up the frequency of public TCR beta families identified people who carried CMV plus the relevant HLA.

This clonotype was recorded many times. The target antigen is unknown. Germline CDR1 is SGHVS and CDR2 is FQNEAQ. This CDR3 has 17 amino acids. Between the trimmed V and J ends, which lost 5 bases and 0 bases, there was a span of 20 bases. TCRdb processed the reads anew with MiXCR; each CDR3 protein has one entry. Here the sample spans about 360,000 distinct CDR3 sequences, 18% being singletons. The origin of this receptor is a human donor in good health (CMV status not recorded). Some clones in this sample may be carry-over from other donors' samples. The chain uses TRBV7-8 and TRBJ2-7, with a tentative D call TRBD1 (6 bases). Sequences were obtained from PBMCs. The CDR3 protein is CASSRQGGSMTSYEQYF. The CDR3 DNA reads TGTGCCAGCAGCCGTCAAGGGGGATCGATGACCTCCTACGAGCAGTACTTC.